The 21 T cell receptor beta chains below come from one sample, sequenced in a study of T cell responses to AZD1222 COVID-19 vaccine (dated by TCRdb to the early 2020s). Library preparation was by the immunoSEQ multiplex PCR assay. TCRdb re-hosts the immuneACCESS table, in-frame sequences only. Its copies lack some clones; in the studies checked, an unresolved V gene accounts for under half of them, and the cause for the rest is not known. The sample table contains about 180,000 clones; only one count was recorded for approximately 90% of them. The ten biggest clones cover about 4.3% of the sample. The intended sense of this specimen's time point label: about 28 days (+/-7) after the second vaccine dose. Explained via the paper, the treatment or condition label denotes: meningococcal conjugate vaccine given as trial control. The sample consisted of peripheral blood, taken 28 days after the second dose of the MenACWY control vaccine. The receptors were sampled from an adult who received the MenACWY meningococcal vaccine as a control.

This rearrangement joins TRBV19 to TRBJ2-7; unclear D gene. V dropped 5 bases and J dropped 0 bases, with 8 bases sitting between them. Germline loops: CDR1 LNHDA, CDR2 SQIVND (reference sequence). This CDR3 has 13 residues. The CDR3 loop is CASSLQSSYEQYF. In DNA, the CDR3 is TGTGCCAGTAGTTTGCAGAGCTCCTACGAGCAGTACTTC.

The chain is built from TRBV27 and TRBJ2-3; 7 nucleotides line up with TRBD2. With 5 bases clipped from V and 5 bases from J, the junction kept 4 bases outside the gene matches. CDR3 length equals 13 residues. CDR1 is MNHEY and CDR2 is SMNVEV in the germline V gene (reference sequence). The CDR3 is CASSLRGVDTQYF. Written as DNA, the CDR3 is TGTGCCAGCAGTCTACGGGGGGTAGATACGCAGTATTTT.

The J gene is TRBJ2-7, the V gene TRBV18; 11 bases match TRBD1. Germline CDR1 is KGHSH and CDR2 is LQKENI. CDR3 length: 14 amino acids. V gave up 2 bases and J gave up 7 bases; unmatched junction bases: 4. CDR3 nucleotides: TGTGCCAGCTCACCAGGGACAGGGGGTTTAGAGCAGTACTTC. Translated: CASSPGTGGLEQYF.

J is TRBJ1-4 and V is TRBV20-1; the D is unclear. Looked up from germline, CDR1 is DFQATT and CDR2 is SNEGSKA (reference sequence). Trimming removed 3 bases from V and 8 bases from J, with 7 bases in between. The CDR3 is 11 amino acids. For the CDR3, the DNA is TGCAGTGCTAGTTTCGGGGAAAAACTGTTTTTT. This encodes CSASFGEKLFF.

The CDR3 DNA reads as TGTGCCAGCAGTTACTCTGGGGTGCGTGGCTACACCTTC. Its translation is CASSYSGVRGYTF. This chain uses TRBV6-2 or TRBV6-3 with TRBJ1-2; D unclear. Trimming pared 0 bases from V and 7 bases from J, leaving 9 bases between. Germline CDR1 is MNHEY and CDR2 is SVGEGT. The CDR3 consists of 13 residues.

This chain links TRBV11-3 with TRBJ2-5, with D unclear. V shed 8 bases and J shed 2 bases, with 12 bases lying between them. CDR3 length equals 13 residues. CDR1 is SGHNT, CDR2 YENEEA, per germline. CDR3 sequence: CASSDLRQETQYF. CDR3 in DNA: TGTGCCAGCTCCGACCTCCGGCAAGAGACCCAGTACTTC. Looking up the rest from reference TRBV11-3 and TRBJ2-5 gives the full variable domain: EAGVVQSPRYKIIEKKQPVAFWCNPISGHNTLYWYLQNLGQGPELLIRYENEEAVDDSQLPKDRFSAERLKGVDSTLKIQPAELGDSAVYLCASSDLRQETQYFGPGTRLLVL.

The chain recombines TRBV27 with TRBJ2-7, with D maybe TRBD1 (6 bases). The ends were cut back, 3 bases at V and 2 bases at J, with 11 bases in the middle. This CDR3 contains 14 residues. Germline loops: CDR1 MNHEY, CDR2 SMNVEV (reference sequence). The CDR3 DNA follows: TGTGCCAGCAGTTTCTCCGGGACAACCTACGAGCAGTACTTC. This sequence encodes CASSFSGTTYEQYF.

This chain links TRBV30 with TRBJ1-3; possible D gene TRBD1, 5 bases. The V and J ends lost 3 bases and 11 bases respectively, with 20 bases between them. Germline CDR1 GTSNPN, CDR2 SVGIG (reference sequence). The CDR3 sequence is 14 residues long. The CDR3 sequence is CAWSPGPREAPIYF. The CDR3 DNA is TGTGCCTGGAGCCCCGGACCCAGGGAAGCCCCCATATATTTT.

Here the CDR3 reads CASSALSYEQYF. CDR3 nucleotide sequence: TGTGCCAGCAGTGCCCTCTCCTACGAGCAGTACTTC. The chain joins TRBV2 to TRBJ2-7, with D unresolved. The CDR3 consists of 12 residues. Germline assignment: CDR1 SNHLY and CDR2 FYNNEI. The V end was cut by 4 bases, the J end by 0 bases, with 4 bases between.

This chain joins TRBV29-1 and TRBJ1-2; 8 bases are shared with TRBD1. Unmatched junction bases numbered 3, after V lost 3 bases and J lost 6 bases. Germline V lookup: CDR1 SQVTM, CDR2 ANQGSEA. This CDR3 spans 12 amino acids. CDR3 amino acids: CSVEAGGDGYTF. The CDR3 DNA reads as TGCAGCGTTGAGGCAGGGGGCGATGGCTACACCTTC.

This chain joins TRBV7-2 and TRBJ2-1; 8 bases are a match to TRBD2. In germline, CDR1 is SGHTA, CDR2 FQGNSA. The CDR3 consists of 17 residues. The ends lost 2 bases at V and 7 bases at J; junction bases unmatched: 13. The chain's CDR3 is CASSLRLSGSEENEQFF. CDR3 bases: TGTGCCAGCAGCTTAAGGCTGAGCGGGAGCGAGGAAAATGAGCAGTTCTTC.

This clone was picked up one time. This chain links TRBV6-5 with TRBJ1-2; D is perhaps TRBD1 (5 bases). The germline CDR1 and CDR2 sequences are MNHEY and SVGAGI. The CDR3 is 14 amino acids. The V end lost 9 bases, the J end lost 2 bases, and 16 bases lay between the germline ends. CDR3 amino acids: CASRQRLDNYGYTF. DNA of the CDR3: TGTGCCAGTCGACAGAGACTTGACAACTATGGCTACACCTTC.

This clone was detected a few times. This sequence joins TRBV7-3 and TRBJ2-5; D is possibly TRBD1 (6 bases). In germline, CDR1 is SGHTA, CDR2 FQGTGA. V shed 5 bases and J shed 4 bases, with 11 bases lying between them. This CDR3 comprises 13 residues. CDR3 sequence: CASSLGQLETQYF. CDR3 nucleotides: TGTGCCAGCAGCCTCGGACAGCTAGAGACCCAGTACTTC.

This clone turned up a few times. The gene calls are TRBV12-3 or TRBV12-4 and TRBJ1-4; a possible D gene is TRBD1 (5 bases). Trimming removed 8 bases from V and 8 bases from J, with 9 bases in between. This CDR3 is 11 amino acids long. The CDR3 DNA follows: TGTGCCAGCCAAGGGGAAGAAAAACTGTTTTTT. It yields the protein CASQGEEKLFF.

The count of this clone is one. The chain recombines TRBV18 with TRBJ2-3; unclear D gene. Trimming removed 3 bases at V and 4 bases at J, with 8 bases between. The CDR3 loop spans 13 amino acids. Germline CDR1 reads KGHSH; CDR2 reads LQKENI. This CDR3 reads CASSPGAPDTQYF. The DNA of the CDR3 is TGTGCCAGCTCACCCGGTGCCCCAGATACGCAGTATTTT.

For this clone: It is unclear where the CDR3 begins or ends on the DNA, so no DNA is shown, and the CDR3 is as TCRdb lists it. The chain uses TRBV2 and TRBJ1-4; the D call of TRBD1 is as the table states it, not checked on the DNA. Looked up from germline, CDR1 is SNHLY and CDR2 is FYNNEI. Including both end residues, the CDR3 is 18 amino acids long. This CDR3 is CASSEALRFGTQDEKLFF.

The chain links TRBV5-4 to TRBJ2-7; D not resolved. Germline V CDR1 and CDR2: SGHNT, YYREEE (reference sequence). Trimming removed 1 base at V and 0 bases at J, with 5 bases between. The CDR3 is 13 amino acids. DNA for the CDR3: TGTGCCAGCAGCTTGCAATCCTCCTACGAGCAGTACTTC. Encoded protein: CASSLQSSYEQYF.

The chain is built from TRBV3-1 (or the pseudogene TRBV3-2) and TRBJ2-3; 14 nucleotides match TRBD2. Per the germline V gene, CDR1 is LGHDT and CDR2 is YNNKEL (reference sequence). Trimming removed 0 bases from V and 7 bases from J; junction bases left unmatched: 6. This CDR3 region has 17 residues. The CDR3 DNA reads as TGTGCCAGCAGCCAAGACCCGACTAGCGGGAGGGTGTATACGCAGTATTTT. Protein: CASSQDPTSGRVYTQYF.

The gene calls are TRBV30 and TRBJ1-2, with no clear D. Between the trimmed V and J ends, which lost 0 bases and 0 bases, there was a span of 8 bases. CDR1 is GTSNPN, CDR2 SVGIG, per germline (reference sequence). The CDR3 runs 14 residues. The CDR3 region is CAWSVVVPNYGYTF. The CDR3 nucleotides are TGTGCCTGGAGTGTGGTAGTACCTAACTATGGCTACACCTTC.

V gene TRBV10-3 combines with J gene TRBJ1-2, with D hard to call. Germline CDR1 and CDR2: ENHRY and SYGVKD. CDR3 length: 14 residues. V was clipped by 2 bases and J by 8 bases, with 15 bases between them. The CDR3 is CAISEGDLSTGYTF. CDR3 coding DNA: TGTGCCATCAGTGAGGGTGACCTATCCACAGGCTACACCTTC.

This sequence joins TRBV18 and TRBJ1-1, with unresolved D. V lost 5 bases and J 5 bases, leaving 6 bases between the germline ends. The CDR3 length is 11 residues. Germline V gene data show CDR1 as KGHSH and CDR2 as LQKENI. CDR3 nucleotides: TGTGCCAGCTCAATAGGGACTGAAGCTTTCTTT. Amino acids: CASSIGTEAFF.